These T cell receptor beta chains were read from a single sample in a study of post-analysis software for immune sequencing data. TCRdb processed the PCR reads anew with MiXCR; each CDR3 protein has one entry. The sample has roughly 580,000 distinct CDR3 sequences, roughly 46% seen once; the top ten hold about 1.8%. The sample taken for sequencing was blood. These receptors were collected from a girl between 10 and 17 years old with multiple sclerosis. The CDR3 runs from the conserved cysteine through the conserved F or W. D genes are given only for firm matches. Clone size is stated in some rows and not others, as once, few, many or a class when expanded.

abundance,d_gene,v_gene,j_gene,CDR3nt,CDR3aa
NA,TRBD1,TRBV12-3/TRBV12-4,TRBJ2-3,TGTGCCAGCAGCCCCTTACGGGACAGGGGTACAGATACGCAGTATTTT,CASSPLRDRGTDTQYF
NA,NA,TRBV12-3/TRBV12-4,TRBJ1-5,TGTGCCAGCAGTAATGGCAATCAGCCCCAGCATTTT,CASSNGNQPQHF
few,NA,TRBV20-1,TRBJ1-5,TGCAGTGCTAGTTGGGGGGGGAATCAGCCCCAGCATTTT,CSASWGGNQPQHF
NA,TRBD2,TRBV25-1,TRBJ2-3,TGTGCCAGCAGGATAGGCGGGAGCGGGAGGGCTGGCACAGATACGCAGTATTTT,CASRIGGSGRAGTDTQYF
NA,NA,TRBV7-9,TRBJ2-7,TGTGCCAGCGGCTTAGAGGGGGTAGGCACCGCTTACGAGCAGTACTTC,CASGLEGVGTAYEQYF
few,NA,TRBV7-9,TRBJ2-7,TGTGCCAGCAGCTCCGCCGTGGCCGAGCAGTACTTC,CASSSAVAEQYF
NA,TRBD2,TRBV7-9,TRBJ2-3,TGTGCCAGCAGCGGACTAGCGCGTAGCACAGATACGCAGTATTTT,CASSGLARSTDTQYF
NA,TRBD2,TRBV12-3/TRBV12-4,TRBJ2-1,TGTGCCAGCAGTTCAGGGCTAGCGGGACCGAATGAGCAGTTCTTC,CASSSGLAGPNEQFF
NA,NA,TRBV12-3/TRBV12-4,TRBJ1-2,TGTGCCAGCAGTTTTCTCAGCGGGGGTGGCTGCACCTTC,CASSFLSGGGCTF
few,NA,TRBV6-5,TRBJ1-2,TGTGCCAGCAGCGGGAGTTACTATGGCTACACCTTC,CASSGSYYGYTF
few,TRBD1,TRBV12-3/TRBV12-4,TRBJ1-2,TGTGCCAGCAGTCGGACAGGCCCCTATGGCTACACCTTC,CASSRTGPYGYTF
NA,NA,TRBV20-1,TRBJ2-7,TGCAGTGCAACTCTCACAGGGAACGAGCAGTACTTC,CSATLTGNEQYF
NA,TRBD1,TRBV3-1,TRBJ1-2,TGTGCCAGCAGCCAGAGGGACAGAAACTATGGCTACACCTTC,CASSQRDRNYGYTF
NA,TRBD1,TRBV20-1,TRBJ2-1,TGCAGTGCTGACCGCCGGGACAGGGGATCCTATGAGCAGTTCTTC,CSADRRDRGSYEQFF
once,TRBD1,TRBV6-5,TRBJ2-6,TGTGCCAGCAGTTACACTCTTTGGACAGGGACCTCTGGGGCCAACGTCCTGACTTTC,CASSYTLWTGTSGANVLTF
NA,NA,TRBV11-2,TRBJ2-3,TGTGCCAGCAGGCTTTCTAGCACAGATACGCAGTATTTT,CASRLSSTDTQYF
NA,TRBD1,TRBV14,TRBJ2-7,TGTGCCAGCAGCCAAGAGGTAGGGACAGTCTGGCACGAGCAGTACTTC,CASSQEVGTVWHEQYF
NA,TRBD1,TRBV7-2,TRBJ1-1,TGTGCCAGCAGCTTGACAGGGAACGAGCCGAACACTGAAGCTTTCTTT,CASSLTGNEPNTEAFF
NA,TRBD1,TRBV29-1,TRBJ1-1,TGCAGCGGGACAGGGGTAGGTGGCACTGAAGCTTTCTTT,CSGTGVGGTEAFF
NA,TRBD2,TRBV7-7,TRBJ2-3,TGTGCTAGCAGTCTTGGACTAGCGGGAGTGGGTGGCCGCACAGATACGCAGTATTTT,CASSLGLAGVGGRTDTQYF
few,NA,TRBV5-5,TRBJ2-1,TGTGCCAGCAGCTTAGTCGGGGGGCCCTATTACAATGAGCAGTTCTTC,CASSLVGGPYYNEQFF
few,NA,TRBV20-1,TRBJ2-7,TGCAGTGCTAGACCTAGCCTACTGGTTTTAGACTACGAGCAGTACTTC,CSARPSLLVLDYEQYF
few,NA,TRBV12-3/TRBV12-4,TRBJ2-5,TGTGCCAGCAGTTTAGAGGTGGGGACCCAGTACTTC,CASSLEVGTQYF
few,NA,TRBV10-3,TRBJ2-3,TGTGCCCTCGGTAGGTCCTGCACAGATACGCAGTATTTT,CALGRSCTDTQYF
few,NA,TRBV11-2,TRBJ2-1,TGTGCCAGCTTGTCCCTAGGCCTTCAGTTCTTC,CASLSLGLQFF
few,NA,TRBV29-1,TRBJ2-4,TGCAGCGTTGAGGTCCCAGGGGCGAGGGACATTCAGTACTTC,CSVEVPGARDIQYF
once,TRBD1,TRBV12-3/TRBV12-4,TRBJ1-1,TGTGCCAGCAGCCTTATACGACAGGGGGCTGGCCCTGAAGCTTTCTTT,CASSLIRQGAGPEAFF
NA,NA,TRBV29-1,TRBJ1-1,TGCAGCGTGCGGGACGGACAGAACACTGAAGCTTTCTTT,CSVRDGQNTEAFF
NA,TRBD1,TRBV5-1,TRBJ1-1,TGCGCCAGCAGCTTGGTGTACAGGGGTGAATGGAACACTGAAGCTTTCTTT,CASSLVYRGEWNTEAFF
few,NA,TRBV20-1,TRBJ2-3,TGCAGTGCTAGAGTCGTCCGGTCAGATACGCAGTATTTT,CSARVVRSDTQYF
NA,TRBD1,TRBV15,TRBJ2-5,TGTGCCAGCGGACAGGGGTTAGAGACCCAGTACTTC,CASGQGLETQYF
few,NA,TRBV5-1,TRBJ2-6,TGCGCCAGCACCCCGAACCGGGGGGCCTCTGGGGCCAACGTCCTGACTTTC,CASTPNRGASGANVLTF
NA,NA,TRBV20-1,TRBJ2-1,TGCAGTGCTAGTGAGGGGGGTCGGTACAATGAGCAGTTCTTC,CSASEGGRYNEQFF
NA,NA,TRBV3-1,TRBJ2-3,TGTGCCAGCAGCCAAACCCTCGGCATGGCGGGCCGCCCAGATACGCAGTATTTT,CASSQTLGMAGRPDTQYF
NA,TRBD2,TRBV12-3/TRBV12-4,TRBJ2-1,TGTGCCAGCACCGGACTAGAGTATGAGCAGTTCTTC,CASTGLEYEQFF
few,NA,TRBV15,TRBJ1-2,TGTGCCACCAGCAGAGACAGGGGCTATGGCTACACCTTC,CATSRDRGYGYTF
NA,NA,TRBV7-2,TRBJ2-3,TGTGCCAGCAGCTTAGAACTAGGGAGTTCTAGCACAGATACGCAGTATTTT,CASSLELGSSSTDTQYF
few,TRBD1,TRBV6-6,TRBJ2-4,TGTGCCAGCAGCACAACAGGGGCGGCCAAAAACATTCAGTACTTC,CASSTTGAAKNIQYF
NA,TRBD2,TRBV3-1,TRBJ2-7,TGTGCCAGCAGCCAAGAACTAGCGGGCCCCTACGAGCAGTACTTC,CASSQELAGPYEQYF
NA,NA,TRBV5-5,TRBJ2-3,TGTGCCAGCAGTTCAAACCCCCCAGATACGCAGTATTTT,CASSSNPPDTQYF
once,NA,TRBV14,TRBJ2-1,TGTGCCAGCAGCCAAGAACTCCGGGATGAGCAGTTCTTC,CASSQELRDEQFF